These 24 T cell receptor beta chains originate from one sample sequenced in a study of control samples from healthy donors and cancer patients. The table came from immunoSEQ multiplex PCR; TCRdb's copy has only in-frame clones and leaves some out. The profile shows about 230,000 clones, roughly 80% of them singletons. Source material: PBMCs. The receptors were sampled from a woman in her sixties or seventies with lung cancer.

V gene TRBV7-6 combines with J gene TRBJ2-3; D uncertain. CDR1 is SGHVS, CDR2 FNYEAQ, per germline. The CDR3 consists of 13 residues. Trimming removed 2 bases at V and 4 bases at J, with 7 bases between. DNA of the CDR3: TGTGCCAGCAGCTTACTCGCAGCAGATACGCAGTATTTT. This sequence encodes CASSLLAADTQYF.

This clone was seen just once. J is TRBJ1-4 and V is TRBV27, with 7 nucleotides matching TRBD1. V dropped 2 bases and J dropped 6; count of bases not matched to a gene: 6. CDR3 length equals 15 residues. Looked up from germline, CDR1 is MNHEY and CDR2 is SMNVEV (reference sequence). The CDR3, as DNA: TGTGCCAGCAGTTTAACCGACAGGGTATATGAAAAACTGTTTTTT. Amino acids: CASSLTDRVYEKLFF.

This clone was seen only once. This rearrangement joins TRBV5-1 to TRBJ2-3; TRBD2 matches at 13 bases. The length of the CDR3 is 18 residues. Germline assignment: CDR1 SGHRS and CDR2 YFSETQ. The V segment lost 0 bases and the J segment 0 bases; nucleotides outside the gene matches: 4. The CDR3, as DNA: TGCGCCAGCAGCTTGGAACTAGCGGGAGGGCCCAGCACAGATACGCAGTATTTT. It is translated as CASSLELAGGPSTDTQYF.

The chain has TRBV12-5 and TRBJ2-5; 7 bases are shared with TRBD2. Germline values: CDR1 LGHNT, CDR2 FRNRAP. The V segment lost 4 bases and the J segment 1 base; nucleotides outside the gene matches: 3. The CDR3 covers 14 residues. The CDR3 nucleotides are TGTGCTAGTGGTTCGGGGGGAATCCAAGAGACCCAGTACTTC. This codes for CASGSGGIQETQYF.

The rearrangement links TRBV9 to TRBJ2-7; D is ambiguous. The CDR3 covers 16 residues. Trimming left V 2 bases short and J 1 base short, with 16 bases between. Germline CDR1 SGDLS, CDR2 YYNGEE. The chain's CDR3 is CASSVRAADPSYEQYF. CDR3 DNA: TGTGCCAGCAGCGTTAGGGCAGCCGACCCTTCCTACGAGCAGTACTTC.

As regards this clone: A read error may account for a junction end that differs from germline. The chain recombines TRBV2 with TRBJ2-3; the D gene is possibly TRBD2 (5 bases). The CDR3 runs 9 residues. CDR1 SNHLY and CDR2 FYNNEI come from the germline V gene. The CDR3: CASGKEAVF. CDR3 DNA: TGTGCCAGCGGGAAGGAGGCCGTTTTT.

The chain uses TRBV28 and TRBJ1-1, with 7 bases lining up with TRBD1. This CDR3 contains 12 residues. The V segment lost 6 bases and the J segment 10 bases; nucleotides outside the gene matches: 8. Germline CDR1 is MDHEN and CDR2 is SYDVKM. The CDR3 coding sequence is TGTGCCAGCAGACAAAACAGGGGATCAGCTTTCTTT. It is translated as CASRQNRGSAFF.

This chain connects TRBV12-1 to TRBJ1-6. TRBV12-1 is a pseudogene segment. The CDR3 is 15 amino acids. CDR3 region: CASSFSDKGHSPLHF. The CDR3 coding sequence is TGTGCCAGCAGCTTTTCAGACAAGGGCCATTCACCCCTCCACTTT.

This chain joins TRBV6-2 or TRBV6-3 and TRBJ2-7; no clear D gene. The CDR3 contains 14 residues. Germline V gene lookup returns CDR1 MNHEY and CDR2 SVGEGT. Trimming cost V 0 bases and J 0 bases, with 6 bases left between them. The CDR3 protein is CASSYSIGSYEQYF. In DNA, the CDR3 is TGTGCCAGCAGTTACTCAATTGGCTCCTACGAGCAGTACTTC.

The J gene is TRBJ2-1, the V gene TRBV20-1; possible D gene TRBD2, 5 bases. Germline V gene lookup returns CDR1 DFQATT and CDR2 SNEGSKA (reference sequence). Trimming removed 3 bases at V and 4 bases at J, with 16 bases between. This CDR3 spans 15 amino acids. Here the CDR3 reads CSASRAAAFYNEQFF. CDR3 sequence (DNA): TGCAGTGCTAGTCGAGCGGCCGCCTTTTACAATGAGCAGTTCTTC.

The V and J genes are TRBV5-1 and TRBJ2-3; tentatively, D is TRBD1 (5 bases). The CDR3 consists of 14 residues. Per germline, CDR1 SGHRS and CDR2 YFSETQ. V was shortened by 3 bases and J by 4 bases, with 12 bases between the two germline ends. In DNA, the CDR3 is TGCGCCAGCAGCTCGGATGGGGCATCAGATACGCAGTATTTT. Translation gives CASSSDGASDTQYF.

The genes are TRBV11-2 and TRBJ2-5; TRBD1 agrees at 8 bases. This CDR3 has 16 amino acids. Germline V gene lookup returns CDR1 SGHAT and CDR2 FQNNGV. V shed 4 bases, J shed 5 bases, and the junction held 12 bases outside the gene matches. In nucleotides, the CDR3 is TGTGCCAGCAGCTCCCTAGGACAGGGAGCCACGGAGACCCAGTACTTC. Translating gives CASSSLGQGATETQYF.

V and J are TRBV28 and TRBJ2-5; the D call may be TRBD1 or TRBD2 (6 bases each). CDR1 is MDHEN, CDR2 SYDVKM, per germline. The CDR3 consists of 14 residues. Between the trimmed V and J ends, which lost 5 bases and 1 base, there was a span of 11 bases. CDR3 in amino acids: CASSKGGGQETQYF. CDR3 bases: TGTGCCAGCAGTAAGGGGGGCGGCCAAGAGACCCAGTACTTC.

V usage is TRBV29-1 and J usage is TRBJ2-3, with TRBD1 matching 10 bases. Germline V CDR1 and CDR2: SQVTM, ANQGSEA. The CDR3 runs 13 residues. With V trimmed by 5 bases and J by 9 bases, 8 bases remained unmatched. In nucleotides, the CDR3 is TGCAGCGTTCGACAGGGGGCACAGGAGACGCAGTATTTT. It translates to CSVRQGAQETQYF.

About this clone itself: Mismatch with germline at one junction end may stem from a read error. The CDR3 loop is CASTQAQRSLSYEAFF. CDR3 bases: TGCGCCAGCACCCAAGCCCAGAGATCTTTAAGTTATGAAGCTTTCTTT. The genes are TRBV4-1 and TRBJ1-1; D is unclear. Germline assignment: CDR1 MGHRA and CDR2 YSYEKL. The CDR3 length is 16 residues.

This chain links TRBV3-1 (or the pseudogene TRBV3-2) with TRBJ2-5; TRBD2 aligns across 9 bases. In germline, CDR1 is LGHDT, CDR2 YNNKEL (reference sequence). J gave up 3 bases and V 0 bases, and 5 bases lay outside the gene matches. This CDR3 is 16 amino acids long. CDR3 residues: CASSQDSGSREETQYF. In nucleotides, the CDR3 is TGTGCCAGCAGCCAAGATAGCGGGAGTAGGGAAGAGACCCAGTACTTC.

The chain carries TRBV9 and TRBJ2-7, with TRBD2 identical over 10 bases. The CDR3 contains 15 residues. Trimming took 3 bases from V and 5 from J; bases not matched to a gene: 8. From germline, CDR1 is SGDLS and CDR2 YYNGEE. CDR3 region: CASSGPSAGGNEQYF. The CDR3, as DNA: TGTGCCAGCAGCGGACCTTCAGCGGGAGGGAACGAGCAGTACTTC.

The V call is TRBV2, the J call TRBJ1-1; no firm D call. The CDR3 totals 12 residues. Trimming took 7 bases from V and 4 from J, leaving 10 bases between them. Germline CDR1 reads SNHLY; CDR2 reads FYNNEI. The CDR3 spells CASTYRSTEAFF. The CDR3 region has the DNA TGTGCCAGCACCTATAGATCCACTGAAGCTTTCTTT.

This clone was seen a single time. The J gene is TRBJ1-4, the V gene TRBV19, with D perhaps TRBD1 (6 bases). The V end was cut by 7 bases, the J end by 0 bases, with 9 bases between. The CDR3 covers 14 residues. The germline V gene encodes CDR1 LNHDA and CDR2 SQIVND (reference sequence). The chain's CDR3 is CASNRDATNEKLFF. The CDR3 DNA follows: TGTGCCAGTAACAGGGACGCAACTAATGAAAAACTGTTTTTT.

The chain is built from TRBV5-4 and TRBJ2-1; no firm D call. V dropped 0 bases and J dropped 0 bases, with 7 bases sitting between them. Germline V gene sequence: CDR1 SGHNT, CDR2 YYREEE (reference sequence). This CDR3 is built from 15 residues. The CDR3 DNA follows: TGTGCCAGCAGCTTGGCTATAGGCTCCTACAATGAGCAGTTCTTC. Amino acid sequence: CASSLAIGSYNEQFF.

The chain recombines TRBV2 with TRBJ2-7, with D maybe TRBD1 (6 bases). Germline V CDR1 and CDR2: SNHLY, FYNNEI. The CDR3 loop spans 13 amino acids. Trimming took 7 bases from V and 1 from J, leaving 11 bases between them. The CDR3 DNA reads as TGTGCCAGCAACCGGGACATTTCCTACGAGCAGTACTTC. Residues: CASNRDISYEQYF. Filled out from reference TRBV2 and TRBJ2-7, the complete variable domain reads EPEVTQTPSHQVTQMGQEVILRCVPISNHLYFYWYRQILGQKVEFLVSFYNNEISEKSEIFDDQFSVERPDGSNFTLKIRSTKLEDSAMYFCASNRDISYEQYFGPGTRLTVT.

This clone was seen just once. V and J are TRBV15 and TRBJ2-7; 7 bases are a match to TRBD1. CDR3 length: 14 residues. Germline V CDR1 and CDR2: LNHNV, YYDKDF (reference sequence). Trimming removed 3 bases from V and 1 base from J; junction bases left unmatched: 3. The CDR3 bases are TGTGCCACCAGCAGGGACAGGACATCCTACGAGCAGTACTTC. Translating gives CATSRDRTSYEQYF.

The CDR3 DNA sequence: TGTGCCAGCAGCGTAGTGGGGACTAGCGGGACAGATACGCAGTATTTT. Amino acids: CASSVVGTSGTDTQYF. The chain uses TRBV9 and TRBJ2-3, with TRBD2 matching over 12 bases. This CDR3 is 16 amino acids long. Germline V gene sequence: CDR1 SGDLS, CDR2 YYNGEE. Unmatched junction bases numbered 2, after V lost 0 bases and J lost 3 bases.

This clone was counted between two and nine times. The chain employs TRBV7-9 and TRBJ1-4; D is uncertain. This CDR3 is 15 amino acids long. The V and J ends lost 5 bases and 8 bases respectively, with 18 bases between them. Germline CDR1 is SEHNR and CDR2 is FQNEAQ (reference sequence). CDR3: CASSGRSLLREKLFF. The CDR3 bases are TGTGCCAGCAGCGGACGCTCCCTCTTACGGGAAAAACTGTTTTTT.